A selection of T cell receptor beta chains follows, all from one sample in a study of blood T cell repertoires in COVID-19. The protocol was immunoSEQ multiplex PCR, while the TCRdb copy is restricted to in-frame clones and leaves out a portion. The sample has 200,000 to 250,000 clones; approximately 80% are singletons. Sequenced input: peripheral blood. The receptors here all came from a woman at least 80 years old with acute or convalescent COVID-19. CDR3s include the opening cysteine and the closing phenylalanine or tryptophan. A D gene is named only where the DNA matches it firmly. Size is stated for part of the rows, as once, few or many counts, or as a class when the clone is expanded.

D	V	length	size	J	CDR3	DNA
TRBD1	TRBV27	18	few	TRBJ1-2	CASSPYSVGTGLNYGYTF	TGTGCCAGCAGCCCCTATTCCGTCGGGACAGGTCTTAACTATGGCTACACCTTC
TRBD1	TRBV18	14	-	TRBJ1-4	CASSGTVANEKLFF	TGTGCCAGCTCCGGGACAGTGGCGAATGAAAAACTGTTTTTT
TRBD1	TRBV30	15	once	TRBJ1-4	CAWRTGGLTNEKLFF	TGTGCCTGGAGGACAGGGGGGCTAACTAATGAAAAACTGTTTTTT
TRBD1	TRBV28	15	-	TRBJ2-5	CASRIPTGGGETQYF	TGTGCCAGCAGGATACCGACAGGGGGCGGAGAGACCCAGTACTTC
TRBD2	TRBV3-1/TRBV3-2	15	-	TRBJ2-3	CASSPSGGSTDTQYF	TGTGCCAGCAGCCCTAGCGGGGGTAGCACAGATACGCAGTATTTT
TRBD1	TRBV6-2/TRBV6-3	15	-	TRBJ2-1	CASSYAGQGWDEQFF	TGTGCCAGCAGTTACGCGGGACAGGGGTGGGATGAGCAGTTCTTC
-	TRBV9	19	-	TRBJ1-1	CASSVDPDRPRRGNTEAFF	TGTGCCAGCAGCGTAGACCCAGACAGGCCCCGAAGGGGTAACACTGAAGCTTTCTTT
-	TRBV5-4	13	-	TRBJ1-2	CASRLDRSYGYTF	TGTGCCAGCAGATTAGACAGGAGCTATGGCTACACCTTC
-	TRBV4-2	15	-	TRBJ1-6	CASSQDAQGGSPLHF	TGTGCCAGCAGCCAAGATGCACAGGGTGGTTCACCCCTCCACTTT
-	TRBV11-2	14	-	TRBJ2-1	CASSLDWTANEQFF	TGTGCCAGCAGCTTAGATTGGACAGCCAATGAGCAGTTCTTC
-	TRBV5-1	16	-	TRBJ2-1	CASSPNLLGDIHEQFF	TGCGCCAGCAGCCCCAATTTACTAGGAGATATCCATGAGCAGTTCTTC
TRBD1	TRBV4-3	15	-	TRBJ1-2	CASSQELRGRGGYTF	TGCGCCAGCAGCCAAGAGCTCAGGGGGCGCGGTGGCTACACCTTC
-	TRBV19	13	-	TRBJ2-1	CASSGPLAGEQFF	TGTGCCAGTAGTGGCCCCCTGGCGGGAGAGCAGTTCTTC
TRBD1	TRBV30	17	-	TRBJ2-7	CAWSVPLGQGVPYEQYF	TGTGCCTGGAGTGTCCCCTTAGGGCAGGGGGTCCCCTACGAGCAGTACTTC
TRBD2	TRBV5-1	13	-	TRBJ2-5	CASSTLSGGGKYF	TGCGCCAGCAGCACCCTGTCGGGGGGTGGGAAGTACTTC
-	TRBV7-3	14	-	TRBJ1-1	CASSLQGASPEAFF	TGTGCCAGCAGCTTACAGGGCGCGAGTCCTGAAGCTTTCTTT
TRBD1	TRBV28	14	-	TRBJ2-7	CASSRRDRPYEQYF	TGTGCCAGCAGTCGACGGGACAGACCTTACGAGCAGTACTTC
-	TRBV4-3	14	-	TRBJ1-3	CASSPSFSGNTIYF	TGCGCCAGCAGCCCCAGTTTCTCTGGAAACACCATATATTTT
TRBD2	TRBV3-1/TRBV3-2	16	few	TRBJ2-7	CASSQDTTSGSYEQYF	TGTGCCAGCAGCCAAGATACAACTAGCGGTTCCTACGAGCAGTACTTC
-	TRBV11-3	15	-	TRBJ2-2	CASTRAGAATGELFF	TGTGCCAGCACTCGGGCGGGGGCGGCCACCGGGGAGCTGTTTTTT
TRBD1	TRBV18	14	-	TRBJ2-7	CASSPGTGAREQYF	TGTGCCAGCTCGCCAGGGACAGGGGCGCGCGAGCAGTACTTC
TRBD2	TRBV5-1	16	once	TRBJ2-1	CASSLDPGGPRNEQFF	TGCGCCAGCAGCTTGGACCCGGGAGGGCCCAGGAATGAGCAGTTCTTC
-	TRBV6-5	14	-	TRBJ2-3	CASSPVTRGDTQYF	TGTGCCAGCAGTCCGGTTACTCGGGGAGATACGCAGTATTTT
-	TRBV29-1	17	-	TRBJ1-6	CSVGHMGGARNNSPLHF	TGCAGCGTCGGACACATGGGAGGGGCCCGAAACAATTCACCCCTCCACTTT
-	TRBV19	18	few	TRBJ1-4	CASRLGGTLRATNEKLFF	TGTGCCAGTAGATTGGGGGGGACGTTAAGAGCAACTAATGAAAAACTGTTTTTT
-	TRBV5-6	14	-	TRBJ1-3	CASSLGLSGNTIYF	TGTGCCAGCAGCTTGGGGCTCTCTGGAAACACCATATATTTT
TRBD2	TRBV11-2	17	-	TRBJ2-3	CASSPHFLAGGTDTQYF	TGTGCCAGCAGCCCCCATTTTCTAGCGGGGGGCACAGATACGCAGTATTTT
TRBD1	TRBV19	15	once	TRBJ1-5	CASSIGQGNNQPQHF	TGTGCCAGTAGTATCGGACAGGGGAACAATCAGCCCCAGCATTTT
-	TRBV28	13	-	TRBJ1-6	CATTGGAGSPLHF	TGTGCCACCACTGGAGGGGCGGGTTCACCCCTCCACTTT
-	TRBV7-3	15	-	TRBJ1-1	CASSPGPIQGTEAFF	TGTGCCAGCAGCCCCGGGCCTATTCAGGGGACTGAAGCTTTCTTT
TRBD1	TRBV6-5	15	-	TRBJ2-5	CASSYLGQGQETQYF	TGTGCCAGCAGTTACCTTGGACAGGGCCAAGAGACCCAGTACTTC
TRBD1	TRBV25-1	15	-	TRBJ1-2	CASSEFRTGGFVYTF	TGTGCCAGCAGTGAATTCAGGACAGGGGGCTTCGTCTACACCTTC
TRBD1	TRBV6-4	15	few	TRBJ1-5	CASSEGARGTQPQHF	TGTGCCAGCAGTGAAGGAGCCAGGGGGACTCAGCCCCAGCATTTT
-	TRBV28	16	-	TRBJ1-6	CASSSAGSSYNSPLHF	TGTGCCAGCAGTTCGGCGGGGAGCTCCTATAATTCACCCCTCCACTTT
-	TRBV24-1	14	-	TRBJ2-3	CATSDLRGTDTQYF	TGTGCCACCAGTGATTTACGAGGAACAGATACGCAGTATTTT
TRBD1	TRBV6-5	15	-	TRBJ2-5	CASREAAGGRETQYF	TGTGCCAGCAGGGAGGCGGCAGGGGGACGGGAGACCCAGTACTTC
TRBD1	TRBV27	17	few	TRBJ1-2	CASSPHGRDRPSYGYTF	TGTGCCAGCAGTCCCCATGGACGGGACAGGCCGAGCTATGGCTACACCTTC
TRBD2	TRBV5-6	14	-	TRBJ2-7	CASSLGLADYEQYF	TGTGCCAGCAGCTTGGGGCTAGCGGACTACGAGCAGTACTTC
-	TRBV13	13	-	TRBJ2-2	CASSLGNYGELFF	TGTGCCAGCAGCTTAGGAAATTACGGGGAGCTGTTTTTT
TRBD1	TRBV7-9	15	-	TRBJ2-7	CASSSQGASSYEQYF	TGTGCCAGCAGCTCACAGGGGGCCTCGTCCTACGAGCAGTACTTC
-	TRBV11-2	17	-	TRBJ1-1	CASSLTPRQFTNTEAFF	TGTGCCAGCAGCTTAACACCCCGACAGTTCACGAACACTGAAGCTTTCTTT
-	TRBV3-1/TRBV3-2	14	-	TRBJ1-3	CASSDRQTGNTIYF	TGTGCCAGCAGTGACAGACAGACTGGAAACACCATATATTTT
-	TRBV10-3	14	-	TRBJ1-2	CATGKTGELGGYTF	TGTGCCACAGGAAAGACGGGAGAACTCGGTGGCTACACCTTC
-	TRBV5-8	13	-	TRBJ2-7	CASSITGFYEQYF	TGTGCCAGCAGCATCACAGGGTTCTACGAGCAGTACTTC
-	TRBV5-1	15	-	TRBJ1-6	CASSLLSGGESPLHF	TGCGCCAGCAGCTTGCTGAGTGGCGGCGAATCACCCCTCCACTTT
TRBD2	TRBV5-1	14	-	TRBJ2-5	CASSAPTSLETQYF	TGCGCCAGCAGCGCCCCGACTAGCTTGGAGACCCAGTACTTC